The 16 T cell receptor beta chains below come from one sample, sequenced in a study of CD8 T cells in Susac syndrome. An amount of RNA that ranged from 0.5 to 1 ug was reverse transcribed with random hexamers. TCRdb re-analysed the immunoSEQ multiplex PCR reads in MiXCR, keeping a single row per CDR3 protein. The repertoire holds some 77,000 distinct CDR3 sequences, with roughly 91% as singletons. The sample comprised CD4+ T cells from PBMCs. These receptors were collected from a human donor with Susac syndrome.

This clonotype was counted once. CDR3 sequence reads: CASSTRSDRWNSPLHF. As DNA, the CDR3 is TGTGCCAGCAGTACTCGCTCGGACAGGTGGAATTCACCCCTCCACTTT. The V call is TRBV12-3 or TRBV12-4, the J call TRBJ1-6; 7 positions agree with TRBD1. The CDR3 contains 16 residues. Losses at the gene ends were 5 bases for V and 7 bases for J; bases not matched to a gene: 11.

Written as DNA, the CDR3 is TGTGCCAGCAGCGTACAGGGAGAGACCCAGTACTTC. Its protein is CASSVQGETQYF. The chain recombines TRBV9 with TRBJ2-5, with a weak D call TRBD1 (5 bases). CDR1 SGDLS and CDR2 YYNGEE come from the germline V gene. The CDR3 length is 12 residues. The V end was cut by 1 base, the J end by 4 bases, with 5 bases between.

V gene TRBV5-4 combines with J gene TRBJ2-2; 9 bases are a match to TRBD1. This CDR3 has 16 residues. The junction had 8 bases not matched to a gene; V was cut back by 4 bases and J by 4 bases. CDR1 is SGHNT, CDR2 YYREEE, per germline (reference sequence). The DNA of the CDR3 is TGTGCCAGCAGCACAGGGGGCGAAAGGGTCACCGGGGAGCTGTTTTTT. Translation gives CASSTGGERVTGELFF.

V usage is TRBV27 and J usage is TRBJ2-1, with 7 positions matching TRBD2. V gave up 6 bases and J gave up 4 bases; unmatched junction bases: 12. The germline V gene has CDR1 MNHEY and CDR2 SMNVEV (reference sequence). The CDR3 is made up of 16 amino acids. As DNA, the CDR3 is TGTGCCAGCAGCCTACCGCTGGCTAGCGGTTACAATGAGCAGTTCTTC. This gives the protein CASSLPLASGYNEQFF.

A note on this clonotype: Mismatch with germline at one junction end may stem from a read error. V and J are TRBV5-1 and TRBJ2-2; TRBD1 might be the D (6 bases). The CDR3 runs 16 residues. Germline CDR1 SGHRS, CDR2 YFSETQ. The CDR3 region has the DNA TGCGCCAGCAGCGGAAGGTCCAGGGGAAGTATCGGGGAGCTGCTTTTT. Translation: CASSGRSRGSIGELLF. Complete variable domain (other parts from reference TRBV5-1 and TRBJ2-2): KAGVTQTPRYLIKTRGQQVTLSCSPISGHRSVSWYQQTPGQGLQFLFEYFSETQRNKGNFPGRFSGRQFSNSRSEMNVSTLELGDSALYLCASSGRSRGSIGELLFGEGSRLTVL.

The V gene is TRBV11-2, the J gene TRBJ2-1; TRBD1 matches at 10 bases. Germline CDR1 and CDR2: SGHAT and FQNNGV. V dropped 3 bases and J dropped 14; count of bases not matched to a gene: 7. The CDR3 has 13 residues. In nucleotides, the CDR3 is TGTGCCAGCAGCTTCTCGACCGGGACAGGGGAGTTCTTC. Protein sequence: CASSFSTGTGEFF.

This chain connects TRBV5-1 to TRBJ2-7, with 7 bases lining up with TRBD1. The CDR3 totals 14 residues. The J segment lost 1 base and the V segment lost 4 bases, leaving 5 bases of the junction unmatched. Per the germline V gene, CDR1 is SGHRS and CDR2 is YFSETQ. In DNA form, the CDR3 reads TGCGCCAGCAGCACACACAGGGGATCCTACGAGCAGTACTTC. This codes for CASSTHRGSYEQYF.

This chain links TRBV6-6 with TRBJ2-5; D gene unclear. With 0 bases removed from V and 4 bases from J, the gap between germline ends came to 9 bases. Germline CDR1 reads MNHNY; CDR2 reads SVGAGI (reference sequence). The CDR3 runs to 14 residues. The DNA for the CDR3 is TGTGCCAGCAGTTACTCGATGAATGGAGAGACCCAGTACTTC. Its protein is CASSYSMNGETQYF.

The V and J genes are TRBV30 and TRBJ1-2, with D unclear. Trimming left V 8 bases short and J 6 bases short, with 10 bases between. Germline loops: CDR1 GTSNPN, CDR2 SVGIG (reference sequence). This CDR3 region has 10 residues. The CDR3 region is CARFGDGYTF. Here the CDR3 DNA reads TGTGCCAGATTCGGGGATGGCTACACCTTC.

The chain joins TRBV7-2 to TRBJ2-7, with 9 bases identical to TRBD2. The CDR3 is 15 amino acids. The V and J ends lost 5 bases and 3 bases, in that order; junction bases with no gene match: 8. Per the germline V gene, CDR1 is SGHTA and CDR2 is FQGNSA. CDR3 nucleotides: TGTGCCAGCAGCCCTCGTAGCGGGGGCAACTACGAGCAGTACTTC. Protein: CASSPRSGGNYEQYF.

The chain links TRBV4-3 to TRBJ2-1; TRBD2 aligns across 11 bases. The CDR3 is made up of 14 amino acids. Germline lookup yields CDR1 LGHNA and CDR2 YSLEER. J lost 12 bases, V lost 0 bases, and 4 bases had no gene match. The CDR3 bases are TGCGCCAGCAGCCAAGAGACTAGCGGGGATGGGCAGTTCTTC. This gives the protein CASSQETSGDGQFF.

The CDR3 loop reads CASSLGSSPLHF. In DNA, the CDR3 is TGTGCCAGCAGTTTGGGGTCTTCACCCCTCCACTTT. The chain links TRBV12-3 or TRBV12-4 to TRBJ1-6; D not certain. Trimming shortened V by 3 bases and J by 9 bases, and 6 bases separated the two germline ends. The CDR3 is made up of 12 amino acids.

The J gene is TRBJ2-7, the V gene TRBV5-4; 8 bases agree with TRBD1. The CDR3 is made up of 15 amino acids. CDR1 and CDR2 from the germline V gene are SGHNT and YYREEE (reference sequence). After removal of 4 bases from V and 3 bases from J, the junction contained 9 bases not matched to a gene. The CDR3 is CASSASTGVDYEQYF. The DNA of the CDR3 is TGTGCCAGCAGCGCCTCGACAGGGGTCGACTACGAGCAGTACTTC.

The chain joins TRBV5-1 to TRBJ2-1; D is unclear. Trimming left V 0 bases short and J 2 bases short, with 6 bases between. The germline gives CDR1 SGHRS, CDR2 YFSETQ. The CDR3 runs to 14 residues. The CDR3 is CASSLAQPYNEQFF. CDR3 nucleotides: TGCGCCAGCAGCTTGGCTCAGCCCTACAATGAGCAGTTCTTC. Using reference TRBV5-1 and TRBJ2-1 for the parts outside the CDR3, the full variable domain is KAGVTQTPRYLIKTRGQQVTLSCSPISGHRSVSWYQQTPGQGLQFLFEYFSETQRNKGNFPGRFSGRQFSNSRSEMNVSTLELGDSALYLCASSLAQPYNEQFFGPGTRLTVL.

The V gene is TRBV25-1, the J gene TRBJ1-4; 9 bases are a match to TRBD1. This CDR3 contains 15 residues. J lost 6 bases, V lost 3 bases, and 5 bases had no gene match. Germline CDR1 reads MGHDK; CDR2 reads SYGVNS. CDR3 region: CASSERGQGDEKLFF. As DNA, the CDR3 is TGTGCCAGCAGTGAGAGGGGACAGGGAGATGAAAAACTGTTTTTT.

The V and J genes are TRBV5-1 and TRBJ2-1; 8 nucleotides line up with TRBD2. CDR1 is SGHRS, CDR2 YFSETQ, per germline. This CDR3 contains 16 residues. V was clipped by 0 bases and J by 7 bases; unmatched bases: 9. The CDR3 DNA reads TGCGCCAGCAGCTTGGCCGGGACTAGGGTTCTGAATGAGCAGTTCTTC. The encoded protein is CASSLAGTRVLNEQFF. Looking up the rest from reference TRBV5-1 and TRBJ2-1 gives the full variable domain: KAGVTQTPRYLIKTRGQQVTLSCSPISGHRSVSWYQQTPGQGLQFLFEYFSETQRNKGNFPGRFSGRQFSNSRSEMNVSTLELGDSALYLCASSLAGTRVLNEQFFGPGTRLTVL.